The 17 T cell receptor beta chains below come from one sample, sequenced in a study of CXCR3-negative and CXCR3-positive naive CD8 T cells. Study results and caveats: Naive cells with CXCR3 showed TRB CDR3s that were more hydrophobic than those in CXCR3-negative naive cells.

5' RACE that incorporated UMI labels was used to prepare the TRB cDNA libraries. Following a re-call of the 5' RACE reads, TCRdb has one entry per CDR3 protein and lacks DNA. The record lists 120,000 to 150,000 distinct CDR3 sequences, of which the ten most abundant hold roughly 0.27%. Their antigens remain unidentified. Sequences were obtained from naive CXCR3+ CD8+ T cells from blood. This sample's subset: CD45RO-CCR7+CD27+CD95- naive CD8+ T cells expressing CXCR3 (TNR3+). Receptors were obtained from a human donor in good health. Some clones in this sample may be carry-over from other donors' samples.

V gene TRBV10-3 combines with J gene TRBJ2-7; no DNA is available, so the TRBD1 call from TCRdb remains unchecked. Germline CDR1 and CDR2: ENHRY and SYGVKD. The CDR3 is made up of 16 amino acids. CDR3 protein: CAISESRAEGGYEQYF.

The chain links TRBV6-6 to TRBJ1-2. In germline, CDR1 is MNHNY, CDR2 SVGAGI (reference sequence). The CDR3 has 15 amino acids. CDR3 sequence: CASRLTVDILYGYTF.

V and J are TRBV29-1 and TRBJ2-1; TCRdb's assignment of TRBD1 cannot be checked, as there is no DNA. The CDR3 sequence is 13 residues long. Germline values: CDR1 SQVTM, CDR2 ANQGSEA. The CDR3 loop reads CSSRDRGQVEQFF.

This chain joins TRBV7-9 and TRBJ1-4. The CDR3 covers 15 residues. Germline CDR1 SEHNR, CDR2 FQNEAQ (reference sequence). The CDR3 loop reads CASSSGPATNEKLFF.

The CDR3 here is CASSLATGLTRTGELFF. This rearrangement joins TRBV7-6 to TRBJ2-2; checking the TCRdb D call of TRBD2 is not possible without DNA. CDR1 and CDR2 (germline): SGHVS, FNYEAQ. This CDR3 is built from 17 residues.

The V gene is TRBV24-1, the J gene TRBJ2-7; TCRdb reports TRBD1, a call that lacks DNA to check it against. The CDR3 runs 23 residues. CDR1 and CDR2 (germline): KGHDR, SFDVKD. Here the CDR3 reads CATSDPRTGGARTSGGASYEQYF.

The J gene is TRBJ2-3, the V gene TRBV7-6; the TRBD1 assignment by TCRdb is unverifiable without DNA. The CDR3 extends over 16 amino acids. Germline CDR1 and CDR2: SGHVS and FNYEAQ. CDR3 amino acids: CASSLAGGGSTDTQYF.

The chain links TRBV7-8 to TRBJ1-1; TCRdb's assignment of TRBD1 cannot be checked, as there is no DNA. Germline V gives CDR1 SGHVS, CDR2 FQNEAQ. This CDR3 has 14 residues. The CDR3 is CASSLVEGDTEAFF.

The chain joins TRBV29-1 to TRBJ2-7; TCRdb designates TRBD1, a call that cannot be tested without DNA. The CDR3 has 15 residues. Germline V gene data show CDR1 as SQVTM and CDR2 as ANQGSEA. The CDR3: CSVTPAGVSSYEQYF.

The genes are TRBV7-2 and TRBJ2-7; TCRdb names TRBD2, which stays unverified in the absence of DNA. The CDR3 runs to 15 residues. The germline gives CDR1 SGHTA, CDR2 FQGNSA. CDR3 sequence: CASSAGGGPGYEQYF.

The J gene is TRBJ2-7, the V gene TRBV29-1. The CDR3 extends over 12 amino acids. Germline-derived CDR1 and CDR2 are SQVTM and ANQGSEA. CDR3 residues: CSVEDGRVEQYF.

The chain links TRBV29-1 to TRBJ1-1; TCRdb's assignment of TRBD1 cannot be checked, as there is no DNA. In germline, CDR1 is SQVTM, CDR2 ANQGSEA. This CDR3 has 13 amino acids. The CDR3 region is CSVGDSPNTEAFF. The variable domain in full, completed from reference TRBV29-1 and TRBJ1-1, reads SAVISQKPSRDICQRGTSLTIQCQVDSQVTMMFWYRQQPGQSLTLIATANQGSEATYESGFVIDKFPISRPNLTFSTLTVSNMSPEDSSIYLCSVGDSPNTEAFFGQGTRLTVV.

The chain recombines TRBV19 with TRBJ2-5; checking the TCRdb D call of TRBD2 is not possible without DNA. CDR1 and CDR2 (germline): LNHDA, SQIVND (reference sequence). This CDR3 has 14 amino acids. The CDR3 sequence: CASRIAGGLETQYF.

The chain links TRBV9 to TRBJ2-5; TCRdb reports TRBD1, a call that lacks DNA to check it against. CDR3 size: 15 residues. Germline V lookup: CDR1 SGDLS, CDR2 YYNGEE. CDR3 in amino acids: CASSAAGQIPETQYF.

The chain uses TRBV5-1 and TRBJ2-4. The germline CDR1 and CDR2 sequences are SGHRS and YFSETQ. The length of the CDR3 is 15 residues. CDR3 loop: CASSPDNGFTDIQYF.

CDR3 sequence: CASSSGLAGGLQNNEQFF. V gene TRBV6-5 combines with J gene TRBJ2-1; TCRdb's D call, TRBD2, is unchecked because there is no DNA. Germline-derived CDR1 and CDR2 are MNHEY and SVGAGI. This CDR3 comprises 18 residues.

V is TRBV27 and J is TRBJ2-7; TCRdb designates TRBD2, a call that cannot be tested without DNA. This CDR3 contains 14 residues. Germline values: CDR1 MNHEY, CDR2 SMNVEV (reference sequence). The CDR3 here is CASRGLAGPYEQYF.